Detailed here is one T cell receptor beta chain. Its specificity is not known. The V gene lost 2 bases and the J gene lost 6 bases, with 8 bases spanning the gap. CDR3 length: 14 residues. Germline CDR1 SGHAT, CDR2 FQNNGV. The data belong to a study of identical twins. TCRdb ran MiXCR on the 5' RACE reads and lists one entry per CDR3 protein. This table has under 500,000 distinct CDR3 sequences, over 11% appearing once. Whole-study findings and limits: With beta out-of-frame sequences, excess sharing by twins was weaker. Excess low generation probability was seen in twin-shared out-of-frame alpha sequences. Because invariant MAIT and iNKT cells could be present, zero-insertion analyses could be partly confounded.

A further study also used this sample, focusing on yellow fever vaccine responses in identical twins.

The clonotype was recovered from a woman in her late teens or twenties in good health. This chain uses TRBV11-2 with TRBJ1-6; D is undetermined. The sequencing input was CD4+ T cells sorted from blood. CDR3 protein: CASSLTVSNSPLHF. CDR3 coding DNA: TGTGCCAGCAGCTTAACAGTTTCTAATTCACCCCTCCACTTT.